The TCR beta chain under discussion was sequenced for a study of radiotherapy plus CTLA-4 blockade in lung cancer (dated by TCRdb to about 2018). At the level of the whole study: Among enrolled patients, under 20% had an objective response and 25% to 35% reached disease control.

Via the germline V gene (reference sequence), CDR1 is LNHDA and CDR2 SQIVND. The CDR3 runs 16 residues from the cysteine to the phenylalanine. The DNA shown is the 48-base CDR3, in frame from base 1. Unmatched junction bases come to 9, with V trimmed by 4 bases and J by 2 bases. The study evaluated CTLA-4 blockade (ipilimumab) given together with focal radiation therapy in patients who had chemo-refractory metastatic non-small-cell lung cancer. What the work shows at the level of the full study, not this receptor alone: After treatment with radiotherapy and ipilimumab, TCR clones that came from tumors expanded in the peripheral blood. Increased serum interferon-beta after radiation, together with early dynamic changes in blood T cell clones, were reported to be the strongest predictors of response.

Concerning this clone itself: Its antigen target is currently unknown. No much larger clone is present one base from it, and per-base qualities are unavailable.

Libraries were constructed by the immunoSEQ multiplex PCR assay. Imported from immuneACCESS, the table was reduced by TCRdb to in-frame sequences with V and J called. These copies leave out some clones; in studies compared against another copy, an unresolved V gene accounts for under half, and the cause of the remainder is not known. This sample has 75,000 or so clones in its table, and roughly three quarters of those were observed once. The ten largest clones add up to around 7.1% of the sample. The rearranged segments are TRBV19 and TRBJ2-7; the central 9 bases match TRBD1. This specimen consisted of peripheral blood, obtained from a patient treated with radiotherapy plus ipilimumab. This receptor was identified in a human donor with non-small cell lung cancer who had a complete response to radiotherapy plus ipilimumab. The nucleotide sequence reads TGTGCCAGTAGTAGAGCGGACAGGGGCTCGCCCTACGAGCAGTACTTC. It specifies CASSRADRGSPYEQYF.